Below, 14 T cell receptor beta chains from the same sample are listed, as sequenced in a study of T cell changes during pregnancy in multiple sclerosis. Here immunoSEQ multiplex PCR was the method, and the copy in TCRdb shows in-frame clones only, minus some. The sample lists some 130,000 clones, roughly 95% occurring once. Sequencing was performed on peripheral blood, taken after pregnancy. Source of these receptors: a female donor with multiple sclerosis, enrolled in a pregnancy study.

This clone was observed a single time. The CDR3 region is CASRFHPTSGNKPAQYF. CDR3 sequence (DNA): TGCGCCAGCAGATTCCATCCGACTAGCGGGAACAAACCGGCCCAGTACTTC. The chain uses TRBV5-1 and TRBJ2-5; 11 bases are a match to TRBD2. The CDR3 is 17 residues long. J gave up 9 bases and V 5 bases, and 18 bases lay outside the gene matches. Germline-derived CDR1 and CDR2 are SGHRS and YFSETQ.

The chain has TRBV10-1 and TRBJ2-1; possible D gene TRBD1, 6 bases. This CDR3 has 16 residues. V lost 1 base and J 5 bases, leaving 15 bases between the germline ends. Germline V gene lookup returns CDR1 WNHNN and CDR2 SYGVQD (reference sequence). CDR3 amino acids: CASSELTGLGDNEQFF. The CDR3, as DNA: TGCGCCAGCAGTGAGTTGACAGGCCTCGGGGACAATGAGCAGTTCTTC.

The chain has TRBV19 and TRBJ2-7; 7 bases are shared with TRBD1. CDR3 length equals 14 residues. CDR1 LNHDA and CDR2 SQIVND come from the germline V gene (reference sequence). The V gene end was trimmed by 5 bases and the J gene end by 6 bases; junction bases not matched to a gene: 10. CDR3 sequence: CASSSKTGQSEQYF. The CDR3 DNA follows: TGTGCCAGTAGTTCAAAGACAGGGCAAAGCGAGCAGTACTTC.

This sequence joins TRBV15 and TRBJ1-1; 7 nucleotides agree with TRBD1. Trimming cost V 0 bases and J 10 bases; bases outside gene matches: 8. Germline values: CDR1 LNHNV, CDR2 YYDKDF (reference sequence). The CDR3 runs to 14 residues. The CDR3 loop is CATSRDPDRTSAFF. The DNA for the CDR3 is TGTGCCACCAGCAGAGATCCGGACAGGACCTCAGCTTTCTTT.

A few counts support this clone. This sequence joins TRBV2 and TRBJ1-2, with 9 bases fitting TRBD1. V gave up 4 bases and J gave up 6 bases; unmatched junction bases: 3. Germline V lookup: CDR1 SNHLY, CDR2 FYNNEI. This CDR3 region has 13 residues. The CDR3 DNA is TGTGCCAGCAGTGGGGACAGGGCCCATGGCTACACCTTC. This translates into CASSGDRAHGYTF.

This chain uses TRBV5-4 with TRBJ2-7, with D unresolved. The ends were cut back, 1 base at V and 7 bases at J, with 9 bases in the middle. Germline lookup yields CDR1 SGHNT and CDR2 YYREEE (reference sequence). The length of the CDR3 is 12 residues. The CDR3 sequence is CASSLWPLEQYF. For the CDR3, the DNA is TGTGCCAGCAGCTTGTGGCCTCTTGAGCAGTACTTC.

The V and J genes are TRBV6-5 and TRBJ2-3; 9 bases align to TRBD2. CDR1 and CDR2 from the germline V gene are MNHEY and SVGAGI. Trimming removed 6 bases from V and 2 bases from J; junction bases left unmatched: 6. The CDR3 is made up of 15 amino acids. The CDR3 sequence is CASRRGLADTDTQYF. As DNA, the CDR3 is TGTGCCAGCAGAAGGGGACTAGCAGACACAGATACGCAGTATTTT.

The chain recombines TRBV5-4 with TRBJ2-1; D gene uncertain. V lost 2 bases, J lost 2 bases, and 11 bases lay in between. CDR1 SGHNT and CDR2 YYREEE come from the germline V gene (reference sequence). The CDR3 has 15 amino acids. CDR3 in DNA: TGTGCCAGCAGCTTTGATGGAGTGACCTACAATGAGCAGTTCTTC. As protein: CASSFDGVTYNEQFF.

The chain combines TRBV6-1 with TRBJ2-7; unclear D gene. The CDR3 loop spans 13 amino acids. Germline CDR1 and CDR2: MNHNS and SASEGT. Trimming took off 5 bases at V and 0 bases at J, with 8 bases between the two ends. The CDR3 sequence: CASSYFSSYEQYF. Here the CDR3 DNA reads TGTGCCAGCAGTTATTTTAGCTCCTACGAGCAGTACTTC.

In nucleotides, the CDR3 is TGTGCCATCAGTGGGGACAGGGACGAGCAGTACTTC. Translated, it gives CAISGDRDEQYF. V and J are TRBV10-3 and TRBJ2-7; 9 positions match TRBD1. The J segment lost 5 bases and the V segment lost 4 bases, leaving 0 bases of the junction unmatched. Germline assignment: CDR1 ENHRY and CDR2 SYGVKD. The CDR3 consists of 12 residues.

V gene TRBV4-2 combines with J gene TRBJ2-6; 7 bases match TRBD1. This CDR3 has 18 residues. The germline gives CDR1 LGHNA, CDR2 YNFKEQ. After removal of 0 bases from V and 3 bases from J, the junction contained 8 bases not matched to a gene. DNA of the CDR3: TGTGCCAGCAGCCAAGAGGCAGGGGGTTCTAATGGGGCCAACGTCCTGACTTTC. Its translation: CASSQEAGGSNGANVLTF.

This clone is a singleton in its sample. The chain joins TRBV4-2 to TRBJ1-5, with a possible D match to TRBD1 (5 bases). This CDR3 has 16 residues. V was clipped by 0 bases and J by 4 bases, with 13 bases between them. In germline, CDR1 is LGHNA, CDR2 YNFKEQ. Here the CDR3 DNA reads TGTGCCAGCAGCCAAGATTCCAGGGTGGAGAATCAGCCCCAGCATTTT. This codes for CASSQDSRVENQPQHF.

The V and J genes are TRBV11-2 and TRBJ2-7, with D perhaps matching TRBD2 (6 bases). Germline assignment: CDR1 SGHAT and CDR2 FQNNGV. V dropped 1 base and J dropped 0 bases, with 13 bases sitting between them. The CDR3 length is 16 residues. CDR3 DNA: TGTGCCAGCAGCTTAGTCCCTGCGGGGAGCTCCTACGAGCAGTACTTC. Its translation is CASSLVPAGSSYEQYF. The whole variable domain, remainder taken from reference TRBV11-2 and TRBJ2-7, is EAGVAQSPRYKIIEKRQSVAFWCNPISGHATLYWYQQILGQGPKLLIQFQNNGVVDDSQLPKDRFSAERLKGVDSTLKIQPAKLEDSAVYLCASSLVPAGSSYEQYFGPGTRLTVT.

The chain joins TRBV7-6 to TRBJ2-7; 7 bases align to TRBD2. Germline V lookup: CDR1 SGHVS, CDR2 FNYEAQ. The CDR3 runs to 15 residues. V shed 1 base, J shed 3 bases, and the junction held 6 bases outside the gene matches. CDR3: CASSLGAGVVYEQYF. The CDR3 DNA reads as TGTGCCAGCAGCTTAGGCGCGGGAGTAGTCTACGAGCAGTACTTC. Full variable domain (missing parts from reference TRBV7-6 and TRBJ2-7): GAGVSQSPRYKVTKRGQDVALRCDPISGHVSLYWYRQALGQGPEFLTYFNYEAQQDKSGLPNDRFSAERPEGSISTLTIQRTEQRDSAMYRCASSLGAGVVYEQYFGPGTRLTVT.